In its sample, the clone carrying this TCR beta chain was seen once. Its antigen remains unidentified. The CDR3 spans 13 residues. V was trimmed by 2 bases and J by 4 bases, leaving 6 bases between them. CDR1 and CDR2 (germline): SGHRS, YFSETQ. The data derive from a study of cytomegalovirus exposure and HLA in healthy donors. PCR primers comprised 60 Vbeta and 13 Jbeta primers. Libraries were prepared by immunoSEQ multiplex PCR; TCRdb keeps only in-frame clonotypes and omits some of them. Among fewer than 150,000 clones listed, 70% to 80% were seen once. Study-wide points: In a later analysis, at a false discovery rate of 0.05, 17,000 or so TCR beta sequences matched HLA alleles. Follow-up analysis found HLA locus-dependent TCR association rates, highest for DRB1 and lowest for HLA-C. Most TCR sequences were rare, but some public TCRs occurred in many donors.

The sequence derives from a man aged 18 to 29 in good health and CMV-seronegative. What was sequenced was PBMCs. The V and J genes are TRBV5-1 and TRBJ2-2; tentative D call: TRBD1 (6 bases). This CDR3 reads CASSLQGTGELFF. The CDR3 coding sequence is TGCGCCAGCAGCTTACAGGGCACCGGGGAGCTGTTTTTT.